Below, 32 T cell receptor beta chains from the same sample are listed, as sequenced in a study of T cells in Graves' hyperthyroidism and ophthalmopathy. RNA transcripts provided the source from which TCR beta CDR3 regions were amplified. Initially, a first-round RT-PCR of the TCR CDR3 employed the HTBI primer set. TCRdb used MiXCR to reprocess the multiplex PCR reads, holding one entry per CDR3 protein. The sample shows around 360,000 distinct CDR3 sequences, roughly 15% of them seen only once. What was sequenced was blood. All receptors come from a woman aged 55-69 years with Graves' ophthalmopathy.

This clonotype was picked up many times. This chain joins TRBV5-1 and TRBJ1-1; the D is unclear. Trimming cost V 6 bases and J 6 bases, with 18 bases left between them. This CDR3 has 14 amino acids. Germline values: CDR1 SGHRS, CDR2 YFSETQ. DNA for the CDR3: TGCGCCAGCAAGGGTGCCCTTGGTGGAGCTGAAGCTTTCTTT. Protein sequence: CASKGALGGAEAFF.

This chain joins TRBV4-1 and TRBJ2-7; the D call may be TRBD1 or TRBD2 (5 bases each). Looked up from germline, CDR1 is MGHRA and CDR2 is YSYEKL. The V gene lost 3 bases and the J gene lost 2 bases, with 14 bases spanning the gap. The length of the CDR3 is 15 residues. In DNA form, the CDR3 reads TGCGCCAGCAGCCATCCCCCCGAGGGGACCTACGAGCAGTACTTC. It codes for CASSHPPEGTYEQYF.

The table lists this clonotype with a few counts. V usage is TRBV12-3 or TRBV12-4 and J usage is TRBJ2-3; the match to TRBD2 covers 9 bases. V dropped 4 bases and J dropped 0; count of bases not matched to a gene: 11. The CDR3 consists of 18 residues. The CDR3 reads CASSYRTSGSGSTDTQYF. The CDR3 nucleotides are TGTGCCAGCAGTTACAGAACTAGCGGGTCGGGAAGCACAGATACGCAGTATTTT.

This clonotype came up a few times. This chain's CDR3 is CASTKTGASYEQYF. The CDR3 DNA sequence: TGTGCCAGCACCAAGACAGGGGCCTCCTACGAGCAGTACTTC. The chain has TRBV7-9 and TRBJ2-7, with 8 bases lining up with TRBD1. Per germline, CDR1 SEHNR and CDR2 FQNEAQ (reference sequence). V dropped 7 bases and J dropped 0; count of bases not matched to a gene: 5. The CDR3 sequence is 14 residues long.

This clonotype was seen ten or more times. The gene calls are TRBV28 and TRBJ2-7; a possible D gene is TRBD1 (5 bases). The V gene's germline CDR1 is MDHEN and CDR2 SYDVKM. This CDR3 contains 13 residues. With 2 bases removed from V and 5 bases from J, the gap between germline ends came to 10 bases. The CDR3 loop is CASSLAGFNEQYF. The CDR3 DNA reads as TGTGCCAGCAGTTTAGCAGGGTTCAACGAGCAGTACTTC.

This clonotype was seen repeatedly, ten times or more. The chain has TRBV2 and TRBJ1-1; D perhaps matches TRBD1 (6 bases). Germline lookup yields CDR1 SNHLY and CDR2 FYNNEI. This CDR3 has 16 residues. Trimming pared 1 base from V and 1 base from J, leaving 13 bases between. For the CDR3, the DNA is TGTGCCAGCAGTGAAGGGGGCAGGGGCCGGAACACTGAAGCTTTCTTT. It specifies CASSEGGRGRNTEAFF.

The table lists this clonotype with many counts. The gene calls are TRBV6-6 and TRBJ2-3; D possibly corresponds to TRBD2 (5 bases). Germline V gene lookup returns CDR1 MNHNY and CDR2 SVGAGI (reference sequence). Trimming pared 0 bases from V and 1 base from J, leaving 5 bases between. This CDR3 has 14 residues. CDR3 DNA sequence: TGTGCCAGCAGTTACTCTAGCGGCACAGATACGCAGTATTTT. This codes for CASSYSSGTDTQYF.

This clonotype has ten or more counts. This chain uses TRBV2 with TRBJ2-7; D remains ambiguous. The CDR3 is 13 residues long. The V and J ends lost 5 bases and 0 bases respectively, with 8 bases between them. Germline CDR1 is SNHLY and CDR2 is FYNNEI. The CDR3 DNA reads as TGTGCCAGCAGTTACAGCGCCTCCTACGAGCAGTACTTC. Encoded protein: CASSYSASYEQYF.

The table lists this clonotype with many counts. The chain has TRBV2 and TRBJ2-5; 11 bases fit TRBD1. Germline lookup yields CDR1 SNHLY and CDR2 FYNNEI. This CDR3 is built from 16 residues. Unmatched junction bases numbered 8, after V lost 8 bases and J lost 0 bases. This CDR3 reads CASQRRDRGYQETQYF. The DNA of the CDR3 is TGTGCCAGCCAAAGACGGGACAGGGGGTACCAAGAGACCCAGTACTTC.

This clonotype was detected a few times. The V and J genes are TRBV19 and TRBJ2-2, with a weak D call TRBD1 (5 bases). The CDR3 runs 16 residues. CDR1 LNHDA and CDR2 SQIVND come from the germline V gene (reference sequence). Trimming pared 2 bases from V and 4 bases from J, leaving 14 bases between. The CDR3, as DNA: TGTGCCAGTAGTATAAAGGGGTCACAGTCCACCGGGGAGCTGTTTTTT. This gives the protein CASSIKGSQSTGELFF.

In its sample, this clonotype was seen many times. V and J are TRBV20-1 and TRBJ2-4, with a weak D call TRBD1 (8 bases). The CDR3 spans 15 residues. V lost 3 bases and J 12 bases, leaving 24 bases between the germline ends. Germline CDR1 and CDR2: DFQATT and SNEGSKA (reference sequence). For the CDR3, the DNA is TGCAGTGCTAGGGGGGGGGCCGGGACAGGCAATAATCAGTACTTC. It translates to CSARGGAGTGNNQYF.

This clonotype turned up a few times. Possible read error: a much larger clone is one base away. V usage is TRBV10-3 and J usage is TRBJ2-1; 9 bases fit TRBD2. The CDR3 totals 14 residues. Germline V gene lookup returns CDR1 ENHRY and CDR2 SYGVKD. V was pared by 6 bases and J by 8 bases, with 8 bases of the junction left unmatched. The CDR3 nucleotides read TGTGCCATCAGAGGGAGTAGCGGGAGCGATGAGCAGTTCTTC. Amino acids: CAIRGSSGSDEQFF.

This clonotype showed up many times. As DNA, the CDR3 is TGTGCCAGCAGTTTAACCCGACAGCGCGAGCAGTTCTTC. Translating it yields CASSLTRQREQFF. The chain has TRBV28 and TRBJ2-1; D is possibly TRBD1 (5 bases). Germline V lookup: CDR1 MDHEN, CDR2 SYDVKM. V was trimmed by 2 bases and J by 10 bases, leaving 12 bases between them. The CDR3 length is 13 residues.

This clonotype appeared many times. V gene TRBV11-2 combines with J gene TRBJ2-7; the D is unclear. Germline V gene data show CDR1 as SGHAT and CDR2 as FQNNGV. The CDR3 contains 14 residues. With 1 base removed from V and 7 bases from J, the gap between germline ends came to 14 bases. CDR3 residues: CASSLVLGLREQYF. The CDR3 coding sequence is TGTGCCAGCAGCTTAGTTCTCGGATTACGGGAGCAGTACTTC.

The V and J genes are TRBV20-1 and TRBJ2-5, with D hard to call. CDR1 DFQATT and CDR2 SNEGSKA come from the germline V gene (reference sequence). Trimming stripped 2 bases from V and 5 bases from J, with 6 bases between. CDR3 length: 11 residues. CDR3: CSARNYETQYF. Written as DNA, the CDR3 is TGCAGTGCTAGAAATTACGAGACCCAGTACTTC.

Notes on this clonotype: Possible read error: a much larger clone is one base away. The V call is TRBV11-2, the J call TRBJ1-1; D is ambiguous. This CDR3 spans 11 amino acids. Germline CDR1 and CDR2: SGHAT and FQNNGV. The CDR3 nucleotides read TGTGCCAGCATGGCCCAGGACGAGAGAGTCTTT. Protein product: CASMAQDERVF.

The table lists this clonotype with many counts. The DNA for the CDR3 is TGCGCCAGCAGCTTCACGTCGTACAATGAGCAGTTCTTC. This translates into CASSFTSYNEQFF. The J gene is TRBJ2-1, the V gene TRBV5-1; no clear D gene. CDR1 and CDR2 from the germline V gene are SGHRS and YFSETQ. The CDR3 is 13 amino acids. Trimming cost V 2 bases and J 4 bases, with 7 bases left between them.

Many counts were recorded for this clonotype. The chain joins TRBV5-1 to TRBJ2-3, with 8 bases that match TRBD2. The CDR3 has 17 residues. Germline CDR1 is SGHRS and CDR2 is YFSETQ. V lost 7 bases and J lost 6; bases outside the gene matches: 19. The chain's CDR3 is CASQRGASGLVGDTQYF. The CDR3 DNA sequence: TGCGCCAGCCAAAGGGGCGCTAGCGGGCTGGTAGGGGATACGCAGTATTTT.

This clonotype was counted only a few times. This rearrangement joins TRBV29-1 to TRBJ2-5; 9 bases match TRBD1. Looked up from germline, CDR1 is SQVTM and CDR2 is ANQGSEA. CDR3 length equals 14 residues. Trimming removed 6 bases from V and 4 bases from J; junction bases left unmatched: 9. CDR3 DNA: TGCAGCGTAACTAGAACAGGGGGCGTAGAGACCCAGTACTTC. This codes for CSVTRTGGVETQYF.

The CDR3 nucleotides read TGTGCCAGCAGTTTAGCGGGCTACGGGGGGACCGGGGAGCTGTTTTTT. Its translation: CASSLAGYGGTGELFF. The chain recombines TRBV12-3 or TRBV12-4 with TRBJ2-2; 7 bases agree with TRBD2. V shed 0 bases and J 5 bases; nucleotides not matched to a gene: 6. The CDR3 runs 16 residues.

A few counts support this clonotype. This rearrangement joins TRBV7-9 to TRBJ1-6; D is unresolved. Germline V gene data show CDR1 as SEHNR and CDR2 as FQNEAQ (reference sequence). The V gene lost 2 bases and the J gene lost 7 bases, with 9 bases spanning the gap. The CDR3 has 14 amino acids. This CDR3 reads CASSLYPVNSPLHF. The CDR3 DNA is TGTGCCAGCAGCTTATACCCAGTGAATTCACCCCTCCACTTT.

This clonotype was seen ten or more times. The gene calls are TRBV3-1 and TRBJ2-3; TRBD1 might be the D (5 bases). Trimming shortened V by 4 bases and J by 2 bases, and 10 bases separated the two germline ends. From germline, CDR1 is LGHDT and CDR2 YNNKEL (reference sequence). CDR3 length equals 14 residues. Written as DNA, the CDR3 is TGTGCCAGCAGCCGGGGCGAGTTCACAGATACGCAGTATTTT. Its protein is CASSRGEFTDTQYF.

This clonotype came up many times. The chain joins TRBV27 to TRBJ1-1; 7 bases map to TRBD1. CDR3 length: 14 residues. The V gene's germline CDR1 is MNHEY and CDR2 SMNVEV (reference sequence). V lost 5 bases to trimming and J lost 2 bases; unmatched junction nucleotides: 5. CDR3 in DNA: TGTGCCAGCAGTGAGGGGGCCCCTAACACTGAAGCTTTCTTT. Encoded protein: CASSEGAPNTEAFF.

This clonotype was detected many times. This rearrangement joins TRBV5-6 to TRBJ2-5, with D possibly matching TRBD1 (5 bases). Trimming stripped 1 base from V and 4 bases from J, with 20 bases between. Germline V gene data show CDR1 as SGHDT and CDR2 as YYEEEE. This CDR3 has 17 amino acids. The CDR3 sequence: CASSLNFIQDGAETQYF. The CDR3 DNA reads as TGTGCCAGCAGCTTGAACTTCATCCAAGATGGGGCAGAGACCCAGTACTTC.

This clonotype came up a few times. The rearrangement uses TRBV30 and TRBJ2-2; no clear D gene. The CDR3 runs to 13 residues. Germline values: CDR1 GTSNPN, CDR2 SVGIG (reference sequence). Trimming removed 0 bases at V and 6 bases at J, with 8 bases between. CDR3 amino acids: CAWSVPLAGELFF. DNA of the CDR3: TGTGCCTGGAGTGTTCCCCTCGCCGGGGAGCTGTTTTTT.

At least ten counts were recorded for this clonotype. In DNA, the CDR3 is TGCGCCAGCAGCTTGGTTAGGGCTAGCGGGATGACAGATACGCAGTATTTT. Translating gives CASSLVRASGMTDTQYF. The V and J genes are TRBV5-1 and TRBJ2-3, with 9 bases matching TRBD2. The CDR3 has 17 amino acids. Germline CDR1 SGHRS, CDR2 YFSETQ. With V trimmed by 0 bases and J by 3 bases, 8 bases remained unmatched.

This clonotype was seen more than once but under ten times. This chain joins TRBV27 and TRBJ2-1; D not resolved. Between the trimmed V and J ends, which lost 4 bases and 0 bases, there was a span of 7 bases. Germline lookup yields CDR1 MNHEY and CDR2 SMNVEV (reference sequence). This CDR3 is built from 14 residues. The CDR3 is CASSSRYSYNEQFF. CDR3 bases: TGTGCCAGCAGTTCTCGGTACTCCTACAATGAGCAGTTCTTC.

The rearrangement uses TRBV6-1 and TRBJ2-6; a weak D match, TRBD2 (6 bases). V dropped 1 base and J dropped 0 bases, with 10 bases sitting between them. Germline CDR1 MNHNS, CDR2 SASEGT. The CDR3 sequence is 17 residues long. As DNA, the CDR3 is TGTGCCAGCAGTGAAGGACTAGTTTCCTCTGGGGCCAACGTCCTGACTTTC. Translating gives CASSEGLVSSGANVLTF.

About this clonotype: A read error may explain this, as a much larger clone is one base away. The V call is TRBV20-1, the J call TRBJ2-5; TRBD1 aligns across 8 bases. CDR1 is DFQATT and CDR2 is SNEGSKA in the germline V gene (reference sequence). V lost 3 bases and J lost 7; bases outside the gene matches: 10. CDR3 length: 14 residues. This CDR3 reads CSARKDRGGGTQYF. The CDR3 nucleotides read TGCAGTGCTAGGAAAGACAGGGGTGGAGGGACCCAGTACTTC.

This clonotype was counted at least ten times. The V call is TRBV18, the J call TRBJ2-7, with TRBD2 as a possible D gene (5 bases). The V end lost 3 bases, the J end lost 1 base, and 13 bases lay between the germline ends. Germline V gene sequence: CDR1 KGHSH, CDR2 LQKENI. The CDR3 runs to 15 residues. CDR3 protein: CASSPGGYRSYEQYF. The DNA of the CDR3 is TGTGCCAGCTCACCGGGCGGGTACCGTTCCTACGAGCAGTACTTC.

The chain links TRBV28 to TRBJ2-5; D perhaps matches TRBD2 (6 bases). The CDR3 is made up of 14 amino acids. V lost 8 bases to trimming and J lost 1 base, with 14 bases between them. CDR1 is MDHEN and CDR2 is SYDVKM in the germline V gene. The CDR3 DNA follows: TGTGCCAGCGCCGCAGGCGGGGCCCAAGAGACCCAGTACTTC. It codes for CASAAGGAQETQYF.

This clonotype was observed a few times. The chain uses TRBV6-2 or TRBV6-3 and TRBJ2-3; tentatively, D is TRBD1 (5 bases). Germline-derived CDR1 and CDR2 are MNHEY and SVGEGT. The V end was cut by 7 bases, the J end by 0 bases, with 14 bases between. The CDR3 length is 15 residues. This CDR3 reads CASTDRRQSTDTQYF. Here the CDR3 DNA reads TGTGCCAGCACCGACCGGAGACAGAGCACAGATACGCAGTATTTT.